The 32 T cell receptor beta chains in this list originate from one sample, sequenced in a study of blood T cell repertoires in COVID-19 (dated by TCRdb to the early 2020s). The library came from the immunoSEQ multiplex PCR assay. TCRdb stores this immuneACCESS table with in-frame sequences only. Part of the clones is absent; in the studies checked, under half of the shortfall reflects unresolved V genes, and no reason is known for the rest. The sample table holds approximately 200,000 clones, of which roughly 84% were seen once. Together, the top ten hold 5.5% to 8.5% of the sample. Sample: PBMCs or T cells enriched from blood (not recorded which). The source of these receptors is a man aged 25 to 45 in a cohort exposed to, infected with or recovered from COVID-19 (not recorded which).

The chain links TRBV9 to TRBJ2-1; 11 nucleotides line up with TRBD2. Germline V gene data show CDR1 as SGDLS and CDR2 as YYNGEE. Trimming removed 0 bases from V and 6 bases from J; junction bases left unmatched: 11. The CDR3 runs 18 residues. The CDR3 DNA reads TGTGCCAGCAGCGTAGGAGTGACTAGCGGGGTCCTCGGCAATGAGCAGTTCTTC. It encodes CASSVGVTSGVLGNEQFF.

This chain connects TRBV4-1 to TRBJ1-3, with 8 bases matching TRBD1. The germline V gene encodes CDR1 MGHRA and CDR2 YSYEKL. This CDR3 spans 17 amino acids. V dropped 4 bases and J dropped 7; count of bases not matched to a gene: 15. CDR3 nucleotides: TGCGCCAGCAGCCCTAGGCAGGGGGCGGTAGTTGGGAACACCATATATTTT. Protein sequence: CASSPRQGAVVGNTIYF.

This rearrangement joins TRBV6-6 to TRBJ1-6; the match to TRBD1 covers 10 bases. Germline CDR1 is MNHNY and CDR2 is SVGAGI (reference sequence). The CDR3 spans 15 residues. V gave up 6 bases and J gave up 8 bases; unmatched junction bases: 7. The CDR3 coding sequence is TGTGCCAGCAGCCTGCTGACAGGGGGCGATTCACCCCTCCACTTT. This translates into CASSLLTGGDSPLHF.

The chain combines TRBV5-1 with TRBJ2-2; D remains ambiguous. The V gene's germline CDR1 is SGHRS and CDR2 YFSETQ. This CDR3 contains 12 residues. With 2 bases removed from V and 6 bases from J, the gap between germline ends came to 5 bases. The CDR3, as DNA: TGCGCCAGCAGCTTAGTAGCCGGGGAGCTGTTTTTT. This translates into CASSLVAGELFF.

This chain joins TRBV19 and TRBJ1-2, with 7 bases matching TRBD1. This CDR3 contains 14 residues. With 7 bases clipped from V and 4 bases from J, the junction kept 9 bases outside the gene matches. Germline V CDR1 and CDR2: LNHDA, SQIVND (reference sequence). CDR3 sequence (DNA): TGTGCCAGTACCGACAGGGACAGCTTCTATGGCTACACCTTC. It specifies CASTDRDSFYGYTF. Supplemented by reference TRBV19 and TRBJ1-2, the full variable domain reads DGGITQSPKYLFRKEGQNVTLSCEQNLNHDAMYWYRQDPGQGLRLIYYSQIVNDFQKGDIAEGYSVSREKKESFPLTVTSAQKNPTAFYLCASTDRDSFYGYTFGSGTRLTVV.

The rearrangement uses TRBV20-1 and TRBJ2-1, with TRBD2 identical over 10 bases. With V trimmed by 3 bases and J by 1 base, 21 bases remained unmatched. The CDR3 is 21 residues long. Looked up from germline, CDR1 is DFQATT and CDR2 is SNEGSKA (reference sequence). The CDR3 DNA reads as TGCAGTGCTAGTGGTCGTTCCAGGGACCGGACTAGCGGACGGTCCTACAATGAGCAGTTCTTC. Protein: CSASGRSRDRTSGRSYNEQFF.

This clone was detected once. The J gene is TRBJ2-2, the V gene TRBV3-1 (or the pseudogene TRBV3-2); 9 positions match TRBD2. J gave up 5 bases and V 2 bases, and 6 bases lay outside the gene matches. The length of the CDR3 is 16 residues. The germline V gene encodes CDR1 LGHDT and CDR2 YNNKEL (reference sequence). The CDR3 spells CASSQPSGAGTGELFF. The CDR3 coding sequence is TGTGCCAGCAGCCAACCTAGCGGGGCCGGGACCGGGGAGCTGTTTTTT.

The count of this clone is one. This chain connects TRBV18 to TRBJ2-1; D might be TRBD1 (6 bases). The CDR3 has 13 residues. Germline lookup yields CDR1 KGHSH and CDR2 LQKENI. V was clipped by 4 bases and J by 7 bases, with 11 bases between them. CDR3 nucleotides: TGTGCCAGCTCACAAAATACAGGGAATGAGCAGTTCTTC. Its translation: CASSQNTGNEQFF.

This chain connects TRBV27 to TRBJ2-7; 10 nucleotides line up with TRBD2. CDR1 is MNHEY and CDR2 is SMNVEV in the germline V gene (reference sequence). The junction had 6 bases not matched to a gene; V was cut back by 3 bases and J by 7 bases. CDR3 length: 14 residues. For the CDR3, the DNA is TGTGCCAGCAGTTTTCGCGGACTAGCGGTTGAGCAGTACTTC. Its protein product is CASSFRGLAVEQYF.

This clone was recorded a few times. The genes are TRBV6-5 and TRBJ2-1, with 11 nucleotides matching TRBD1. From germline, CDR1 is MNHEY and CDR2 SVGAGI. There are 13 residues in the CDR3. V shed 8 bases and J 8 bases; nucleotides not matched to a gene: 5. For the CDR3, the DNA is TGTGCCAGCTGGACAGGGGGCGTTGATGAGCAGTTCTTC. Its protein is CASWTGGVDEQFF.

In regard to this clone: This sample also contains other DNA sequences that code for the same CDR3. The rearrangement joins TRBV6-5 to TRBJ2-7; 10 nucleotides line up with TRBD2. From germline, CDR1 is MNHEY and CDR2 SVGAGI. This CDR3 contains 15 residues. V shed 5 bases, J shed 2 bases, and the junction held 6 bases outside the gene matches. The CDR3 sequence is CASSPRTSGTYEQYF. The CDR3, as DNA: TGTGCCAGCAGTCCGCGGACTAGCGGCACCTACGAGCAGTACTTC.

The genes are TRBV29-1 and TRBJ2-7, with 14 bases that match TRBD2. V shed 6 bases and J 6 bases; nucleotides not matched to a gene: 7. The CDR3 contains 14 residues. Germline CDR1 reads SQVTM; CDR2 reads ANQGSEA. The CDR3 DNA reads TGCAGCGTACCGGGACTAGCGGGAGTTGGCGAGCAGTACTTC. This gives the protein CSVPGLAGVGEQYF.

In this sample, this clone turned up a few times. This sequence joins TRBV27 and TRBJ1-1; D perhaps matches TRBD1 (5 bases). In germline, CDR1 is MNHEY, CDR2 SMNVEV (reference sequence). CDR3 size: 16 residues. Trimming took off 4 bases at V and 3 bases at J, with 18 bases between the two ends. In nucleotides, the CDR3 is TGTGCCAGCAGTTATCGACGGGGGATCGTAGACACTGAAGCTTTCTTT. Amino acids: CASSYRRGIVDTEAFF.

This clone showed up just once. This chain links TRBV5-1 with TRBJ2-7; 7 nucleotides agree with TRBD1. CDR3 length equals 15 residues. V was pared by 4 bases and J by 7 bases, with 14 bases of the junction left unmatched. Germline V gene data show CDR1 as SGHRS and CDR2 as YFSETQ. CDR3 protein: CASSLISGGTEEQYF. CDR3 nucleotides: TGCGCCAGCAGCCTAATATCAGGGGGAACAGAAGAGCAGTACTTC.

The chain has TRBV30 and TRBJ1-2; D gene ambiguous. The germline V gene has CDR1 GTSNPN and CDR2 SVGIG (reference sequence). This CDR3 spans 18 amino acids. V was shortened by 2 bases and J by 0 bases, with 22 bases between the two germline ends. The CDR3 DNA follows: TGTGCCTGGAGTCGCCTTTTTCAGGAATCTTTAGCTAACTATGGCTACACCTTC. Encoded protein: CAWSRLFQESLANYGYTF.

V usage is TRBV6-5 and J usage is TRBJ2-7, with 8 bases fitting TRBD1. The germline gives CDR1 MNHEY, CDR2 SVGAGI. CDR3 size: 14 residues. The J segment lost 3 bases and the V segment lost 5 bases, leaving 6 bases of the junction unmatched. The CDR3 DNA reads TGTGCCAGCAGTCGTGGACAGGGCTTCTACGAGCAGTACTTC. This translates into CASSRGQGFYEQYF.

This clone appeared many times. The chain has TRBV6-4 and TRBJ2-7; 9 positions agree with TRBD1. Germline CDR1 is MRHNA and CDR2 is SNTAGT. CDR3 length equals 14 residues. V shed 0 bases and J 4 bases; nucleotides not matched to a gene: 1. CDR3 loop: CASSDSTGGYEQYF. The CDR3 region has the DNA TGTGCCAGCAGTGACTCGACAGGGGGTTACGAGCAGTACTTC.

The chain couples TRBV18 to TRBJ2-5; 11 bases agree with TRBD2. The V and J ends lost 3 bases and 3 bases, in that order; junction bases with no gene match: 15. The germline gives CDR1 KGHSH, CDR2 LQKENI. The length of the CDR3 is 19 residues. CDR3 sequence: CASSPPGSGRVILKETQYF. The CDR3 bases are TGTGCCAGCTCACCTCCGGGTAGCGGGAGGGTAATATTAAAAGAGACCCAGTACTTC.

The CDR3 here is CASSATTSSAYEQFF. CDR3 DNA sequence: TGTGCCAGCAGCGCCACAACTAGCTCCGCCTATGAGCAGTTCTTC. The V gene is TRBV7-9, the J gene TRBJ2-1; the D gene is possibly TRBD2 (6 bases). Trimming removed 5 bases at V and 8 bases at J, with 19 bases between. This CDR3 contains 15 residues. In germline, CDR1 is SEHNR, CDR2 FQNEAQ (reference sequence).

About this clone itself: This is likely a read error, given that the CDR3 carries no conserved phenylalanine or tryptophan at its end. The limits of the CDR3 on the DNA are not certain, so only TCRdb's listed CDR3 is given. The chain uses TRBV5-4 and TRBJ1-2. Per germline, CDR1 SGHNT and CDR2 YYREEE (reference sequence). The CDR3 has 13 amino acids, counting both end residues. The CDR3 sequence: CASSFEARVPLET.

The CDR3 sequence is CASRSPGQSSGANVLTF. The CDR3 DNA is TGTGCCAGTAGATCGCCAGGGCAAAGCTCTGGGGCCAACGTCCTGACTTTC. V is TRBV19 and J is TRBJ2-6, with D perhaps matching TRBD1 (5 bases). The V gene lost 6 bases and the J gene lost 0 bases, with 15 bases spanning the gap. Germline V lookup: CDR1 LNHDA, CDR2 SQIVND (reference sequence). This CDR3 has 17 amino acids.

This sequence joins TRBV11-2 and TRBJ2-7, with 9 bases identical to TRBD1. CDR3 size: 15 residues. CDR1 and CDR2 (germline): SGHAT, FQNNGV. The ends lost 4 bases at V and 4 bases at J; junction bases unmatched: 8. The CDR3 nucleotides read TGTGCCAGCAGCTCCACAGGGGGCCTCTCGTACGAGCAGTACTTC. Protein sequence: CASSSTGGLSYEQYF.

This clone appeared a single time. The chain joins TRBV19 to TRBJ1-4; 7 nucleotides agree with TRBD1. Germline V lookup: CDR1 LNHDA, CDR2 SQIVND (reference sequence). Unmatched junction bases numbered 14, after V lost 0 bases and J lost 7 bases. This CDR3 comprises 18 residues. The CDR3 here is CASSIDLDREKFREKLFF. The CDR3 DNA sequence: TGTGCCAGTAGTATAGATTTAGACAGGGAAAAGTTTCGTGAAAAACTGTTTTTT.

The V call is TRBV10-2, the J call TRBJ2-2; the match to TRBD2 covers 13 bases. Germline values: CDR1 WSHSY, CDR2 SAAADI. The J segment lost 6 bases and the V segment lost 4 bases, leaving 14 bases of the junction unmatched. The CDR3 runs to 19 residues. CDR3 coding DNA: TGCGCCAGCAGTGTACGGACTAGCGGGAGATTCATGGTGTCCGGGGAGCTGTTTTTT. Its translation is CASSVRTSGRFMVSGELFF.

As to this clone: This same CDR3 is encoded by further DNA sequences in the sample. CDR3 bases: TGTGCCAGCAGTCTTAACAATGAGCAGTTCTTC. This translates into CASSLNNEQFF. V is TRBV4-2 and J is TRBJ2-1; D unclear. Germline V lookup: CDR1 LGHNA, CDR2 YNFKEQ. Trimming pared 6 bases from V and 5 bases from J, leaving 5 bases between. This CDR3 is 11 amino acids long.

This rearrangement joins TRBV7-2 to TRBJ1-1; D possibly corresponds to TRBD1 (5 bases). The CDR3 extends over 15 amino acids. Germline V CDR1 and CDR2: SGHTA, FQGNSA. The V and J ends lost 1 base and 8 bases respectively, with 17 bases between them. The CDR3 DNA is TGTGCCAGCAGCTTAGGACTTAGGGGCCTATTGGAAGCTTTCTTT. This encodes CASSLGLRGLLEAFF.

The CDR3 coding sequence is TGTGCCAGCAATAAGGACGGGGACTATGGCTACACCTTC. It encodes CASNKDGDYGYTF. The chain is built from TRBV2 and TRBJ1-2; D remains unclear. The CDR3 runs to 13 residues. Germline lookup yields CDR1 SNHLY and CDR2 FYNNEI. V was shortened by 7 bases and J by 3 bases, with 12 bases between the two germline ends.

This chain joins TRBV11-3 and TRBJ1-1, with D possibly matching TRBD1 (5 bases). CDR1 is SGHNT and CDR2 is YENEEA in the germline V gene. This CDR3 comprises 15 residues. V lost 1 base, J lost 5 bases, and 14 bases lay in between. CDR3 residues: CASSLVSGVGTEAFF. The CDR3 DNA reads as TGTGCCAGCAGCTTAGTTTCGGGGGTCGGGACTGAAGCTTTCTTT.

J is TRBJ2-5 and V is TRBV12-3 or TRBV12-4, with a possible D match to TRBD1 (5 bases). CDR3 length: 13 residues. V was trimmed by 4 bases and J by 7 bases, leaving 13 bases between them. CDR3 residues: CASSSGLLGTQYF. Here the CDR3 DNA reads TGTGCCAGCAGTTCAGGGCTGCTCGGGACCCAGTACTTC.

Written as DNA, the CDR3 is TGTGCCAGCAGCCAAAGGGGGGGAAGATACAATGAGCAGTTCTTC. It translates to CASSQRGGRYNEQFF. This chain links TRBV3-1 (or the pseudogene TRBV3-2) with TRBJ2-1; perhaps TRBD2 as D (7 bases). Looked up from germline, CDR1 is LGHDT and CDR2 is YNNKEL (reference sequence). Trimming cost V 2 bases and J 4 bases, with 12 bases left between them. CDR3 size: 15 residues.

The genes are TRBV7-9 and TRBJ1-5; 8 bases fit TRBD1. The germline V gene has CDR1 SEHNR and CDR2 FQNEAQ (reference sequence). This CDR3 region has 16 residues. Germline trimming cut 1 base from V and 5 bases from J; bases unmatched to any gene: 7. CDR3 coding DNA: TGTGCCAGCAGCTTAGGGGGGCGACAGGGGCATCAGCCCCAGCATTTT. Its translation: CASSLGGRQGHQPQHF.

The J gene is TRBJ1-5, the V gene TRBV4-1; unclear D gene. V lost 4 bases to trimming and J lost 2 bases, with 12 bases between them. The germline V gene encodes CDR1 MGHRA and CDR2 YSYEKL. The CDR3 spans 15 residues. CDR3 sequence (DNA): TGCGCCAGCAGCCGCGAGCCCGGAGGCAATCAGCCCCAGCATTTT. Its protein product is CASSREPGGNQPQHF.